These 18 T cell receptor beta chains originate from one sample sequenced in a study of control samples from healthy donors and cancer patients. Profiling relied on immunoSEQ multiplex PCR, and the TCRdb table lists in-frame clones only, not all of them. The table shows 150,000 to 200,000 clones, with about nine tenths occurring only once. Sequencing input: blood. These TCRs come from a woman in her 30s in good health.

J is TRBJ2-5 and V is TRBV6-6, with 10 bases that match TRBD2. Looked up from germline, CDR1 is MNHNY and CDR2 is SVGAGI (reference sequence). The length of the CDR3 is 14 residues. The V and J ends lost 10 bases and 4 bases, in that order; junction bases with no gene match: 9. The CDR3 bases are TGTGCCACCCTCCTAGCGGGAGCGTTAGAGACCCAGTACTTC. Translation: CATLLAGALETQYF.

The rearrangement uses TRBV14 and TRBJ1-6, with D uncertain. The CDR3 is made up of 13 amino acids. Germline values: CDR1 SGHDN, CDR2 FVKESK. Trimming cost V 3 bases and J 2 bases, with 2 bases left between them. The CDR3 here is CASSHTYNSPLHF. The CDR3 bases are TGTGCCAGCAGCCACACCTATAATTCACCCCTCCACTTT.

This chain uses TRBV30 with TRBJ1-1, with 9 nucleotides matching TRBD1. J was trimmed by 2 bases and V by 3 bases; bases with no gene match: 1. Germline V gene data show CDR1 as GTSNPN and CDR2 as SVGIG (reference sequence). The CDR3 runs to 13 residues. The CDR3 nucleotides read TGTGCCTGGAGGGGACAGGGAAACACTGAAGCTTTCTTT. This encodes CAWRGQGNTEAFF.

On this clone: The junction and the germline gene differ at one end; a read error may be behind it. The chain uses TRBV15 and TRBJ1-1, with D maybe TRBD1 (6 bases). CDR1 and CDR2 (germline): LNHNV, YYDKDF (reference sequence). The CDR3 runs 13 residues. CDR3 amino acids: CATRRGGYTEAFF. CDR3 nucleotide sequence: TGTGCCACCAGAAGAGGGGGGTACACTGAAGCTTTCTTT.

The V gene is TRBV4-1, the J gene TRBJ1-1; the match to TRBD1 covers 11 bases. CDR1 MGHRA and CDR2 YSYEKL come from the germline V gene. The CDR3 has 14 residues. After removal of 3 bases from V and 5 bases from J, the junction contained 2 bases not matched to a gene. For the CDR3, the DNA is TGCGCCAGCAGCCACCGGGACAGGGGGACTGAAGCTTTCTTT. Encoded protein: CASSHRDRGTEAFF.

The chain carries TRBV27 and TRBJ2-3; 9 bases are a match to TRBD2. The length of the CDR3 is 16 residues. Trimming at V came to 1 base and at J to 2 bases, leaving 4 bases not matched to a gene. Germline-derived CDR1 and CDR2 are MNHEY and SMNVEV (reference sequence). The CDR3 here is CASSLYGGGATDTQYF. CDR3 nucleotides: TGTGCCAGCAGTTTATACGGCGGGGGGGCCACAGATACGCAGTATTTT.

The chain couples TRBV7-9 to TRBJ2-2; D is uncertain. Germline CDR1 reads SEHNR; CDR2 reads FQNEAQ (reference sequence). V dropped 5 bases and J dropped 0 bases, with 10 bases sitting between them. CDR3 size: 15 residues. DNA for the CDR3: TGTGCCAGCAGCCAAAGCGCGGCGAACACCGGGGAGCTGTTTTTT. As protein: CASSQSAANTGELFF.

Written as DNA, the CDR3 is TGTGCCAGCAGCCCGACAGGGGGTGGCTACACCTTC. Its translation: CASSPTGGGYTF. The V call is TRBV3-1 (or the pseudogene TRBV3-2), the J call TRBJ1-2, with 9 nucleotides matching TRBD1. J was trimmed by 7 bases and V by 4 bases; bases with no gene match: 1. The CDR3 spans 12 residues. CDR1 LGHDT and CDR2 YNNKEL come from the germline V gene (reference sequence).

This chain connects TRBV15 to TRBJ1-4; a weak D match, TRBD1 (5 bases). The V and J ends lost 1 base and 8 bases respectively, with 8 bases between them. The CDR3 has 13 amino acids. CDR1 is LNHNV and CDR2 is YYDKDF in the germline V gene (reference sequence). CDR3 amino acids: CATSRGGGEKLFF. The CDR3, as DNA: TGTGCCACCAGCAGAGGGGGCGGAGAAAAACTGTTTTTT.

V is TRBV18 and J is TRBJ1-5, with 10 bases that match TRBD1. Per germline, CDR1 KGHSH and CDR2 LQKENI. The CDR3 runs to 16 residues. After removal of 4 bases from V and 2 bases from J, the junction contained 5 bases not matched to a gene. DNA for the CDR3: TGTGCCAGCTCACTCCCCGGGACAGGGGGCAATCAGCCCCAGCATTTT. Its protein product is CASSLPGTGGNQPQHF.

This chain connects TRBV18 to TRBJ1-1; TRBD1 aligns across 11 bases. The V gene's germline CDR1 is KGHSH and CDR2 LQKENI. The J segment lost 1 base and the V segment lost 4 bases, leaving 5 bases of the junction unmatched. The CDR3 runs to 16 residues. CDR3 region: CASSQDRGRWNTEAFF. The CDR3 DNA is TGTGCCAGCTCACAGGACAGGGGGCGGTGGAACACTGAAGCTTTCTTT.

To note about this clone: A read error may produce the germline difference seen at one junction end. The chain uses TRBV11-2 and TRBJ1-5, with 7 bases aligning to TRBD1. The CDR3 totals 14 residues. Germline CDR1 and CDR2: SGHAT and FQNNGV. As DNA, the CDR3 is TGTGCCAGCAGCCTAGACAGGGTTAATCAGCCCCAGCATTTT. Protein sequence: CASSLDRVNQPQHF.

The rearrangement links TRBV11-2 to TRBJ1-1; D is uncertain. V lost 1 base, J lost 3 bases, and 9 bases lay in between. The CDR3 has 14 residues. Germline CDR1 SGHAT, CDR2 FQNNGV. The CDR3: CASSLAGPDTEAFF. In nucleotides, the CDR3 is TGTGCCAGCAGCTTAGCCGGGCCGGACACTGAAGCTTTCTTT.

This clone came up once. This chain joins TRBV7-3 and TRBJ2-1; D ambiguous. V lost 2 bases to trimming and J lost 10 bases, with 9 bases between them. Germline V gene data show CDR1 as SGHTA and CDR2 as FQGTGA. The CDR3 spans 12 residues. The chain's CDR3 is CASSLDGPEQFF. CDR3 nucleotide sequence: TGTGCCAGCAGCTTAGACGGGCCCGAGCAGTTCTTC.

V usage is TRBV7-2 and J usage is TRBJ2-3; 12 bases map to TRBD2. This CDR3 is built from 16 residues. Germline loops: CDR1 SGHTA, CDR2 FQGNSA. V dropped 5 bases and J dropped 3; count of bases not matched to a gene: 6. In DNA, the CDR3 is TGTGCCAGCAGCACCCAGACTAGCGGGAGTACAGATACGCAGTATTTT. Its protein is CASSTQTSGSTDTQYF.

V and J are TRBV6-2 or TRBV6-3 and TRBJ1-3; D remains unclear. Trimming cost V 0 bases and J 0 bases, with 6 bases left between them. The CDR3 runs 15 residues. Germline V gene sequence: CDR1 MNHEY, CDR2 SVGEGT. CDR3 amino acids: CASSYSTGSGNTIYF. For the CDR3, the DNA is TGTGCCAGCAGTTACTCGACGGGCTCTGGAAACACCATATATTTT.

The chain joins TRBV28 to TRBJ2-6; 10 bases map to TRBD2. In germline, CDR1 is MDHEN, CDR2 SYDVKM. This CDR3 has 17 residues. Losses at the gene ends were 3 bases for V and 0 bases for J; bases not matched to a gene: 2. In DNA form, the CDR3 reads TGTGCCAGCAGTTTCGCTAGCGGGGGCTCTGGGGCCAACGTCCTGACTTTC. It encodes CASSFASGGSGANVLTF.

This rearrangement joins TRBV14 to TRBJ2-1; the match to TRBD1 covers 8 bases. V dropped 4 bases and J dropped 6; count of bases not matched to a gene: 5. There are 14 residues in the CDR3. Germline V gene lookup returns CDR1 SGHDN and CDR2 FVKESK. CDR3: CASSPRTGLNEQFF. CDR3 bases: TGTGCCAGCAGCCCCAGGACAGGGCTCAATGAGCAGTTCTTC. Together with reference TRBV14 and TRBJ2-1, the CDR3 gives the full variable domain: EAGVTQFPSHSVIEKGQTVTLRCDPISGHDNLYWYRRVMGKEIKFLLHFVKESKQDESGMPNNRFLAERTGGTYSTLKVQPAELEDSGVYFCASSPRTGLNEQFFGPGTRLTVL.